This T cell receptor beta chain derives from a study of OX40 agonist ivuxolimab in advanced cancers. The CDR3 is made up of 16 amino acids. V lost 0 bases to trimming and J lost 6 bases; unmatched junction nucleotides: 6. Germline values: CDR1 LGHNA, CDR2 YNFKEQ. Clones were read by immunoSEQ multiplex PCR, and TCRdb kept only the in-frame ones, dropping some. The sample holds about 19,000 clones, around four fifths seen once. The sequence derives from an adult with an advanced solid tumor such as melanoma, head and neck, liver or kidney cancer. The sample in question was CD4+ or CD8+ T cells sorted from blood, obtained in a trial of the OX40 agonist ivuxolimab. This chain links TRBV4-2 with TRBJ2-1; 9 bases are a match to TRBD2. CDR3 residues: CASSQEVAGGLNEQFF. CDR3 nucleotide sequence: TGTGCCAGCAGCCAAGAGGTCGCGGGGGGGCTCAATGAGCAGTTCTTC.